This entry concerns a single TCR beta chain. The repertoire was sequenced with immunoSEQ multiplex PCR; TCRdb's copy has only in-frame clones and lacks some. The table shows roughly 10,000 clones, with roughly 85% occurring only once. The data originate from a study of tumor T cells in aggressive B-cell lymphoma. V lost 1 base and J 0 bases, leaving 7 bases between the germline ends. The germline gives CDR1 SNHLY, CDR2 FYNNEI. This CDR3 has 15 amino acids. Source material: tumor tissue. This receptor was obtained from an adult with diffuse large B cell lymphoma. The V and J genes are TRBV2 and TRBJ1-3; a weak D match, TRBD1 (6 bases). The CDR3 DNA sequence: TGTGCCAGCAGTGAAGGGGGGCTCTCTGGAAACACCATATATTTT. Its translation is CASSEGGLSGNTIYF. Full variable domain (rest looked up from reference TRBV2 and TRBJ1-3): EPEVTQTPSHQVTQMGQEVILRCVPISNHLYFYWYRQILGQKVEFLVSFYNNEISEKSEIFDDQFSVERPDGSNFTLKIRSTKLEDSAMYFCASSEGGLSGNTIYFGEGSWLTVV.